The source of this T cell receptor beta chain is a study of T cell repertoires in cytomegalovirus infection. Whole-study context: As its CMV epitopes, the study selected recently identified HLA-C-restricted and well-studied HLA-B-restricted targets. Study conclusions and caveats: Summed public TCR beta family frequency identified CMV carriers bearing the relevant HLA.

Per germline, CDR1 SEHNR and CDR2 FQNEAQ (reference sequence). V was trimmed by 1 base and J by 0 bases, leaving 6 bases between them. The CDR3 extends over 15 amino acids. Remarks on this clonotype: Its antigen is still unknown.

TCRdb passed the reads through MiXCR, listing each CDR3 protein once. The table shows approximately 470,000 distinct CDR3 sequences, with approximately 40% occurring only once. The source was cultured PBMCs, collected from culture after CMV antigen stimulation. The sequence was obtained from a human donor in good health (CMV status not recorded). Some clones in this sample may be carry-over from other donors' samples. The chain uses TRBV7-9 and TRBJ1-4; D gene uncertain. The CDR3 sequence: CASSLGEATNEKLFF. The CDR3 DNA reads TGTGCCAGCAGCTTAGGCGAAGCAACTAATGAAAAACTGTTTTTT.